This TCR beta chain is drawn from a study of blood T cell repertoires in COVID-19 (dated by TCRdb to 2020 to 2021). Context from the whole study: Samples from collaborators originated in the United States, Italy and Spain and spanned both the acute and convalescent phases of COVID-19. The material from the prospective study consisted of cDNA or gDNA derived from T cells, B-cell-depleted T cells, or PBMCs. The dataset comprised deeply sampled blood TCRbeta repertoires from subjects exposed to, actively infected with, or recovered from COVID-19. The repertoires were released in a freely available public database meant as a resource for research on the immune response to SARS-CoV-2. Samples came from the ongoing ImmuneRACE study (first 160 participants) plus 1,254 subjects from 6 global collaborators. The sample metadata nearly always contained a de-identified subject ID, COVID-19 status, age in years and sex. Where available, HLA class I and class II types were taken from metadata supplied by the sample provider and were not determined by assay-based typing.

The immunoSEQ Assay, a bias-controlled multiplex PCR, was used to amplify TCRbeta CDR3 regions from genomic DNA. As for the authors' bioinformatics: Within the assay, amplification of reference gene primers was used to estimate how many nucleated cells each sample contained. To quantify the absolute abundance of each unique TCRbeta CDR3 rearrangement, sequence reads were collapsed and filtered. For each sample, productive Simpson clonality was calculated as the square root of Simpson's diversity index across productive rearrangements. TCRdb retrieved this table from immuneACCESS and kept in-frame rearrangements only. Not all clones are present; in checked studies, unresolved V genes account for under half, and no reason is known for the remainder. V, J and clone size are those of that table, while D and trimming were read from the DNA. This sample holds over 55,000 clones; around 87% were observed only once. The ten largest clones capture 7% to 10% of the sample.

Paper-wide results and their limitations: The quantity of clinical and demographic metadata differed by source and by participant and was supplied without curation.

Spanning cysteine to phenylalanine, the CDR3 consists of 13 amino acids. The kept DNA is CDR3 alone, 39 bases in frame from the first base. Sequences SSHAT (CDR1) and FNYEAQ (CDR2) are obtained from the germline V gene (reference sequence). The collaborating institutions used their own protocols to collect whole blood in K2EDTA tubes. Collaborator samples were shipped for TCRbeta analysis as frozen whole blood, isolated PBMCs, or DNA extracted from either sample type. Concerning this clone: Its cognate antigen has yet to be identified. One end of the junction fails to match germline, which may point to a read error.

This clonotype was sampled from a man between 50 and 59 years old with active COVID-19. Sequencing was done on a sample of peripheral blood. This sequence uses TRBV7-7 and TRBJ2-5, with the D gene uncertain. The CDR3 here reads CASSLGLQETQYF. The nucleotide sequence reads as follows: TGTGCTAGCAGCTTAGGTTTACAAGAGACCCAGTACTTC. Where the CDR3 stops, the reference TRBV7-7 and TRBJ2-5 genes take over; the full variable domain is GAGVSQSPRYKVTKRGQDVTLRCDPISSHATLYWYQQALGQGPEFLTYFNYEAQPDKSGLPSDRFSAERPEGSISTLTIQRTEQRDSAMYRCASSLGLQETQYFGPGTRLLVL.